This entry concerns a single T cell receptor beta chain. Its matching antigen is unknown. The data were obtained in a study of CD8 T cells in Susac syndrome. Study findings and constraints: It was acknowledged in the study that the number of individuals who were included in its TCR sequencing and HLA analysis was relatively small.

The RNA input was 0.5 to 1 ug, and it was reverse transcribed with random hexamers. The TCR beta CDR3 was amplified by immunoSEQ multiplex PCR across 54 Vbeta, 13 Jbeta. Each CDR3 protein is one row after TCRdb ran MiXCR on the immunoSEQ multiplex PCR reads. The sample lists some 100,000 distinct CDR3 sequences, about 90% occurring once. TCR beta sequencing covered blood CD8+ and CD4+ T cells. Negative isolation was applied to CD8+ and CD4+ T cells, and FACS enrichment was applied to TEMRA cells. The CDR3 has 14 amino acids. After removal of 4 bases from V and 1 base from J, the junction contained 2 bases not matched to a gene. CDR1 and CDR2 from the germline V gene are SEHNR and FQNEAQ (reference sequence).

The TCR was taken from a human donor in good health. J is TRBJ1-1 and V is TRBV7-9; 8 bases are shared with TRBD1. Sequences were obtained from CD4+ T cells from PBMCs. The CDR3 coding sequence is TGTGCCAGCAGCTCGACAGGGGCGAACACTGAAGCTTTCTTT. This encodes CASSSTGANTEAFF.